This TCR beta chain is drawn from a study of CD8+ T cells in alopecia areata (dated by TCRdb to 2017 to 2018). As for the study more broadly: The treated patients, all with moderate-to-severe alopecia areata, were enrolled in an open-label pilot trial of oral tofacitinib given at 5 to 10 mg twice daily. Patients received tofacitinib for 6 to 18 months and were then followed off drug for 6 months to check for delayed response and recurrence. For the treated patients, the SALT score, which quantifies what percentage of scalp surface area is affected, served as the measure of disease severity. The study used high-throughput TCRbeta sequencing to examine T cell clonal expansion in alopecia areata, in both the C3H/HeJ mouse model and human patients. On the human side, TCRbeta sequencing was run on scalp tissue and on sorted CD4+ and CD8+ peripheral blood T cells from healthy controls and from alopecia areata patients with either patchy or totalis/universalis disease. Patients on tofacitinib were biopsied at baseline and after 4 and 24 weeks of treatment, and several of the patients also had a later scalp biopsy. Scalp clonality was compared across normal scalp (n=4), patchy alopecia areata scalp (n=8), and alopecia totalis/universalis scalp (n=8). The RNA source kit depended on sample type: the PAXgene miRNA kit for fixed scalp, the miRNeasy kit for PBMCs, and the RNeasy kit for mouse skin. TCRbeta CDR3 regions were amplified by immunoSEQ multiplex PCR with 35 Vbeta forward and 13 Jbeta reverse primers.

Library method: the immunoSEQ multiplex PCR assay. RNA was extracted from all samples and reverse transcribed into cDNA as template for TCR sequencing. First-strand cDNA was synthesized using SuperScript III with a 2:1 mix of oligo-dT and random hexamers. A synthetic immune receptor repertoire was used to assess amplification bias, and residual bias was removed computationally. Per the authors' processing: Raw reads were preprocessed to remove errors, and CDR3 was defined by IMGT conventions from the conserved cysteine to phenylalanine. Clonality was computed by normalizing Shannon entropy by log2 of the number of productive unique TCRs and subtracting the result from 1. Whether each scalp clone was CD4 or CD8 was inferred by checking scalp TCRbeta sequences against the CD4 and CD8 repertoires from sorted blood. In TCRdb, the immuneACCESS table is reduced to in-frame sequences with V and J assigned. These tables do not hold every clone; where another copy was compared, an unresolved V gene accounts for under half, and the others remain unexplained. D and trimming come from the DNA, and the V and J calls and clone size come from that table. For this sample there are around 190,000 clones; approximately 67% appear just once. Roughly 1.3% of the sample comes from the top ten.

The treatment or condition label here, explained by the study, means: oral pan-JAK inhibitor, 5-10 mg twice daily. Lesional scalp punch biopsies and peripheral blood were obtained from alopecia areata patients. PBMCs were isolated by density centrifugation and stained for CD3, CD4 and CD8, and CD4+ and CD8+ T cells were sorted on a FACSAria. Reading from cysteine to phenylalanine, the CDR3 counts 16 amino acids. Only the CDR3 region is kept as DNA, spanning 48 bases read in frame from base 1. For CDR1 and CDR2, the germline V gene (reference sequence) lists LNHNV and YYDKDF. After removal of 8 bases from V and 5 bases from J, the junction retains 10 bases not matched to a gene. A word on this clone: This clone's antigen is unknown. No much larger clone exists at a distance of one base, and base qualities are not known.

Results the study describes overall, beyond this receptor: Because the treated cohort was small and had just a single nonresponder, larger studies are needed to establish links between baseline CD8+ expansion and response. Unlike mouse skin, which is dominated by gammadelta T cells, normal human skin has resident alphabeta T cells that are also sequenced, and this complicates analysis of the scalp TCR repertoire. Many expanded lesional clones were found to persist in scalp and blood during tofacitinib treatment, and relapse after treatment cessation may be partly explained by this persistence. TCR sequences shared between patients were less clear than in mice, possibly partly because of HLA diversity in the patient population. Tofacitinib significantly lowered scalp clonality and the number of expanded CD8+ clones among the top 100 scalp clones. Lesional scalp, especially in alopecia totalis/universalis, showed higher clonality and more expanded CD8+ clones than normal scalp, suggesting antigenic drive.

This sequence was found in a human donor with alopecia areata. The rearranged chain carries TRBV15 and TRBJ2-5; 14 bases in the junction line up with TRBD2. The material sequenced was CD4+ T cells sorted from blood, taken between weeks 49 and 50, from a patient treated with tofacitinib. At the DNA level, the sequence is TGTGCCACCTCCCCACCGGGACTAGCGGGGGTTGAGACCCAGTACTTC. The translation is CATSPPGLAGVETQYF.